This paragraph covers one T cell receptor beta chain sequence. As yet, its antigen is unknown. Before any sequencing was done, the ViraFEST assay used viral peptide pools to expand antigen-specific CD4+ T cells. CD4+ T cells were isolated after 10 days of culture. By PCR, the person was confirmed to have had SARS-CoV-2 infection between March and December 2020. Supplemented with around 11 IU/ml IL-2 and about 10 ug/ml peptides, more than 1.5 million PBMC per well were kept in culture. A pool of HIV-1 Nef peptides served as the condition for the negative control culture. From germline, CDR1 is KGHSH and CDR2 LQKENI. V lost 1 base to trimming and J lost 3 bases, with 10 bases between them. The CDR3 is made up of 14 amino acids. Generated by immunoSEQ multiplex PCR, the TCRdb table keeps only in-frame clones and is missing some. The sample consists of 70,000 or so clones, around 70% of them appearing once.

This sample was taken from a study of vaccination effects on CD4 cells after COVID-19. The study, taken as a whole, reports: Vaccine-induced new clones formed most post-vaccine spike-reactive clones in convalescents.

The receptor comes from a human donor who had a prior SARS-CoV-2 infection. V is TRBV18 and J is TRBJ2-7; D is perhaps TRBD2 (6 bases). The sample here was CD4+ T cells from PBMCs cultured with HIV peptides, taken before COVID-19 vaccination. Subset denoted: HIV-1 Nef peptide pool negative control/reference culture. CDR3: CASSPRGTFYEQYF. In DNA form, the CDR3 reads TGTGCCAGCTCACCACGCGGGACCTTCTACGAGCAGTACTTC.